This TCR beta chain is drawn from a study of neurological immune-mediated disorders. 5'RACE with 10-nucleotide random UMIs generated the cDNA. TCRdb re-derived calls from the 5' RACE reads in MiXCR, one entry per CDR3 protein. The sample records about 76,000 distinct CDR3 sequences, about a sixth being singletons. There are 14 residues in the CDR3. Germline assignment: CDR1 LGHNA and CDR2 YSLEER. Trimming shortened V by 1 base and J by 3 bases, and 9 bases separated the two germline ends. Ten or more counts support this clonotype. The sample consisted of PBMCs. V usage is TRBV4-3 and J usage is TRBJ1-2, with D perhaps TRBD1 (5 bases). This TCR came from a woman aged 35 to 49 in good health. The CDR3, as DNA: TGCGCCAGCAGCCAAGGAGTGGGGGACTATGGCTACACCTTC. Translated: CASSQGVGDYGYTF.